This T cell receptor (beta chain) was profiled in a study of shared clonotypes between healthy human individuals. Study-wide points: The expectation was that sequencing depth would affect clonotype sharing among donors. Shared clonotypes across all four donors exceeded non-shared ones in generation probability.

Donors, without exception, were Caucasian adults residing in Nashville, Tennessee. Assay: immunoSEQ multiplex PCR; the TCRdb copy retains only in-frame clones and omits some. The top ten hold over 0.3% of the sample, which has around 1.4 million clones, 97% to 99% seen once. This clone was recorded once. The antigen is not known. With 6 bases removed from V and 8 bases from J, the gap between germline ends came to 17 bases. The CDR3 contains 14 residues. The V gene's germline CDR1 is MDHEN and CDR2 SYDVKM. The chain couples TRBV28 to TRBJ2-1, with D possibly being TRBD2 (5 bases). Input material: naive CD4+ T cells sorted from blood. Subset in this sample: CD45RA+ positively selected. The receptor comes from a man younger than 40 in good health. The CDR3 nucleotides are TGTGCCAGCAGGCCGAGTGGAGCGGTCTATGAGCAGTTCTTC. Translating gives CASRPSGAVYEQFF.